This is a list of T cell receptor beta chains from one sample in a study of identical twins. TCRdb independently ran MiXCR on the 5' RACE reads; one entry per CDR3 protein. Of roughly 350,000 distinct CDR3 sequences detected, roughly 9% appear once; the ten largest clones hold approximately 9.3%. The specimen sequenced was naive T cells sorted from blood. The origin of the receptors is a woman aged 50 to 65 in good health. CDR3s include the opening cysteine and the closing phenylalanine or tryptophan. A D gene is named only where the DNA matches it firmly. Clone sizes are given selectively: once, few, many, or a class where the clone is expanded.

>12|-|TRBV2|TRBJ2-3|many
TGTGCCAGACGAGCGGGCACAGATACGCAGTATTTT
CARRAGTDTQYF
>15|-|TRBV5-1|TRBJ2-5|few
TGCGCCAGCAGCCCACTTCAGGTATCCCAAGAGACCCAGTACTTC
CASSPLQVSQETQYF
>15|-|TRBV5-1|TRBJ2-1|-
TGCGCCAGCAGCTCTCAACGGGACCCATCCAATGAGCAGTTCTTC
CASSSQRDPSNEQFF
>12|-|TRBV6-2/TRBV6-3|TRBJ1-2|-
TGTGCCACCCGACAGAACATCTATGGCTACACCTTC
CATRQNIYGYTF
>14|TRBD1|TRBV5-1|TRBJ2-7|few
TGCGCCAGCAGCGCCGGACAGGGGGCGCACGAGCAGTACTTC
CASSAGQGAHEQYF
>15|TRBD2|TRBV3-1|TRBJ2-5|-
TGTGCCAGCAGCCCCTGGGCGGGAGACGGAGAGACCCAGTACTTC
CASSPWAGDGETQYF
>18|TRBD2|TRBV9|TRBJ2-7|many
TGTGCCAGCAGCGTAGGACCCGGGCTAGCGGGACATTACTACGAGCAGTACTTC
CASSVGPGLAGHYYEQYF
>14|-|TRBV12-3/TRBV12-4|TRBJ2-4|-
TGTGCCAGCAGTGACCGGGGGTGGAAAAACATTCAGTACTTC
CASSDRGWKNIQYF
>15|-|TRBV24-1|TRBJ2-3|many
TGTGCCACCACAGAGACCTCGGAGAGCACAGATACGCAGTATTTT
CATTETSESTDTQYF
>16|-|TRBV11-2|TRBJ2-2|few
TGTGCCAGCAGCCGAACACCGGGGTGGAACACCGGGGAGCTGTTTTTT
CASSRTPGWNTGELFF
>14|TRBD1|TRBV5-6|TRBJ2-1|many
TGTGCCAGCAGCCTAGGAGGGGACAGGTCACAGCAGTTCTTC
CASSLGGDRSQQFF
>14|-|TRBV3-1|TRBJ1-6|-
TGTGCCAGCAGCCTCCGGACAGCTAATTCACCCCTCCACTTT
CASSLRTANSPLHF
>17|TRBD2|TRBV4-1|TRBJ2-1|few
TGCGCCAGCAGCCAAGGACTTGGGGGAGGGCCTAGTAATGAGCAGTTCTTC
CASSQGLGGGPSNEQFF
>13|-|TRBV12-3/TRBV12-4|TRBJ2-1|many
TGTGCCAGCAGTTTAATCGGGAACAATGAGCAGTTCTTC
CASSLIGNNEQFF
>15|-|TRBV5-6|TRBJ1-2|many
TGTGCCAGCAGCCCCCCCGACAGCGAGGGTTATGGCTACACCTTC
CASSPPDSEGYGYTF
>12|-|TRBV4-1|TRBJ2-3|few
TGCGCCAGCAGCCAGATAGCAGATACGCAGTATTTT
CASSQIADTQYF
>16|TRBD2|TRBV7-6|TRBJ2-1|few
TGTGCCAGCAGCTTAGCTGAGACTAGCGGGAGGGGTGAGCAGTTCTTC
CASSLAETSGRGEQFF
>14|-|TRBV30|TRBJ1-2|-
TGTGCCTGGAGCCCGGGGGGAATCCCCCGAGGCTACACCTTC
CAWSPGGIPRGYTF
>14|-|TRBV3-1|TRBJ1-2|-
TGTGCCAGCAGCCAGGCGGGGAGTACCTATGGCTACACCTTC
CASSQAGSTYGYTF
>14|TRBD1|TRBV7-8|TRBJ1-1|many
TGTGCCAGCAGTTCGGGACAGGGGAACACTGAAGCTTTCTTT
CASSSGQGNTEAFF
>18|-|TRBV28|TRBJ2-7|-
TGTGCCAGCAGTTTTCGTCTTCGACCGACGGGAAGCTCCTACGAGCAGTACTTC
CASSFRLRPTGSSYEQYF
>20|TRBD1|TRBV6-2/TRBV6-3|TRBJ1-5|-
TGTGCCAGCAGTTACGTGGCGGGACAGGGCCCCGTGGGAGGCAATCAGCCCCAGCATTTT
CASSYVAGQGPVGGNQPQHF
>15|TRBD2|TRBV19|TRBJ2-7|-
TGTGCCAGTAGTTTCCGACTAGCGGCTTCCTACGAGCAGTACTTC
CASSFRLAASYEQYF
>15|TRBD1|TRBV4-2|TRBJ2-7|-
TGTGCCAGCAGCCACTTCCGGGACAGGGAGAACGAGCAGTACTTC
CASSHFRDRENEQYF
>11|-|TRBV20-1|TRBJ2-3|few
TGCAGTGCTCAGAGGACAGATACGCAGTATTTT
CSAQRTDTQYF
>15|TRBD1|TRBV6-4|TRBJ2-5|few
TGTGCCAGCAGCCCCAACAGGGGCCCACAAGAGACCCAGTACTTC
CASSPNRGPQETQYF
>8|-|TRBV25-1|TRBJ2-3|few
TGTGCCTATAATACGCAGTATTTT
CAYNTQYF
>15|-|TRBV20-1|TRBJ2-7|-
TGCAGTGCTAGAGGGACAAGGGGCGCATCTTACGAGCAGTACTTC
CSARGTRGASYEQYF
>14|TRBD2|TRBV9|TRBJ2-1|few
TGTGCCAGCACCCGATGGGAGGGTATCGGTGAGCAGTTCTTC
CASTRWEGIGEQFF
>14|-|TRBV7-8|TRBJ2-5|few
TGTGCCAGCAAAGGGGCATACCTCCAAGAGACCCAGTACTTC
CASKGAYLQETQYF
>13|-|TRBV6-6|TRBJ2-1|few
TGTGCCAGCAGTTACTCTGGGGTATCTGAGCAGTTCTTC
CASSYSGVSEQFF
>16|TRBD1|TRBV6-5|TRBJ1-5|few
TGTGCCAGCAGTTCCGGGGGGACAGGCTTAAATCAGCCCCAGCATTTT
CASSSGGTGLNQPQHF
>15|-|TRBV5-5|TRBJ1-1|few
TGTGCCAGCAGCTTGGCGGCAGGAGTGAACACTGAAGCTTTCTTT
CASSLAAGVNTEAFF
>13|-|TRBV28|TRBJ1-1|many
TGTGCCAGCAGTTTAAGCTGGGACACTGAAGCTTTCTTT
CASSLSWDTEAFF
>14|-|TRBV5-1|TRBJ1-1|many
TGCGCCAGCAGCATCCCAGGGTTGAACACTGAAGCTTTCTTT
CASSIPGLNTEAFF
>16|-|TRBV2|TRBJ2-2|-
TGTGCCAGCAGTGTCAGCGGTGGTGGGGCGCCCGGGGAGCTGTTTTTT
CASSVSGGGAPGELFF
>16|-|TRBV11-3|TRBJ2-5|-
TGTGCCAGCAGCTCTGAGCGGGTGGGGTACCAAGAGACCCAGTACTTC
CASSSERVGYQETQYF
>15|TRBD2|TRBV6-1|TRBJ2-1|many
TGTGCCAGCAGTGAAGAAAGCGGGGGTTACAATGAGCAGTTCTTC
CASSEESGGYNEQFF
>14|-|TRBV20-1|TRBJ1-3|few
TGCAGTGCTAGAGATTCCCGCTCTGGAAACACCATATATTTT
CSARDSRSGNTIYF
>15|TRBD1|TRBV30|TRBJ2-3|many
TGTGCCTGGACTACCGGGACAGGGACGAAAGATACGCAGTATTTT
CAWTTGTGTKDTQYF
>16|-|TRBV5-1|TRBJ2-3|-
TGCGCCAGCAGCTTGAGAGGGCTACGGAGCACAGATACGCAGTATTTT
CASSLRGLRSTDTQYF
>14|TRBD2|TRBV20-1|TRBJ2-1|-
TGCAGTGCTAGGACTAGCGGGCCTTACAATGAGCAGTTCTTC
CSARTSGPYNEQFF
>16|-|TRBV15|TRBJ2-1|few
TGTGCCACCAGCAACCTCCAAAGGGGTTTCTACAATGAGCAGTTCTTC
CATSNLQRGFYNEQFF
>9|-|TRBV29-1|TRBJ2-1|few
TGCAGCGTTGGGCTTGAGCAGTTCTTC
CSVGLEQFF
>16|TRBD2|TRBV29-1|TRBJ2-1|-
TGCAGCGTTGTACGGGTGACTAGCGTGAGGTTGGATGAGCAGTTCTTC
CSVVRVTSVRLDEQFF
>18|-|TRBV7-8|TRBJ2-7|few
TGTGCCAGCAGCTTAGAACAGGGCGGGGGACGTAGGGCCTACGAGCAGTACTTC
CASSLEQGGGRRAYEQYF
>13|TRBD1|TRBV12-3/TRBV12-4|TRBJ2-5|-
TGTGCCAGCAGTTTACAGGGGGCGATGACCCAGTACTTC
CASSLQGAMTQYF
>13|-|TRBV15|TRBJ1-5|-
TGTGCCACCAGCAGAGATCAGCTTCAGCCCCAGCATTTT
CATSRDQLQPQHF
>15|TRBD2|TRBV3-1|TRBJ2-7|few
TGTGCCAGCAGCCTCCAGGGGACTAGCGGTTACGAGCAGTACTTC
CASSLQGTSGYEQYF
>16|-|TRBV10-2|TRBJ2-3|-
TGCGCCAGCAGTGAGTCTAGGGGGATCGGCACAGATACGCAGTATTTT
CASSESRGIGTDTQYF
>14|-|TRBV12-3/TRBV12-4|TRBJ1-2|many
TGTGCCAGCAGTTCGGACGGAACGTCCTATGGCTACACCTTC
CASSSDGTSYGYTF
>16|-|TRBV5-6|TRBJ1-4|few
TGTGCCAGCAGCTTGCAAAGGTCCGATACTAATGAAAAACTGTTTTTT
CASSLQRSDTNEKLFF
>14|-|TRBV20-1|TRBJ1-3|many
TGCAGTGCCATGGCAGGGGTGTCTGGAAACACCATATATTTT
CSAMAGVSGNTIYF
>11|-|TRBV10-3|TRBJ2-3|-
TGTGCCACCGGGACTACAGATACGCAGTATTTT
CATGTTDTQYF
>13|-|TRBV7-9|TRBJ2-7|-
TGTGCCAGCAGCCCACAAGTATCCTACGAGCAGTACTTC
CASSPQVSYEQYF